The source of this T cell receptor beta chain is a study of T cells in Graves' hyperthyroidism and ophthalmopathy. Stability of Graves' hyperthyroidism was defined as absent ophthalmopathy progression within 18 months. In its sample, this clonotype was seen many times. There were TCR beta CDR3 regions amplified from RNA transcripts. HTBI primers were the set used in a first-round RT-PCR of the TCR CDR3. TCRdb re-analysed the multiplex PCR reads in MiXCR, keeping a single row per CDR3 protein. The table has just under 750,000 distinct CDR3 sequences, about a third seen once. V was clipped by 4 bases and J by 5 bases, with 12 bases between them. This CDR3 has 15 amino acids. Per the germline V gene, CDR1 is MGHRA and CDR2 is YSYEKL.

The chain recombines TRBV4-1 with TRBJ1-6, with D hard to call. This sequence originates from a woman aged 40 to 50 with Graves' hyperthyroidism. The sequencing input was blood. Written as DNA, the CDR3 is TGCGCCAGCAGCCTTCGGGGATGGGATAATTCACCCCTCCACTTT. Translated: CASSLRGWDNSPLHF.